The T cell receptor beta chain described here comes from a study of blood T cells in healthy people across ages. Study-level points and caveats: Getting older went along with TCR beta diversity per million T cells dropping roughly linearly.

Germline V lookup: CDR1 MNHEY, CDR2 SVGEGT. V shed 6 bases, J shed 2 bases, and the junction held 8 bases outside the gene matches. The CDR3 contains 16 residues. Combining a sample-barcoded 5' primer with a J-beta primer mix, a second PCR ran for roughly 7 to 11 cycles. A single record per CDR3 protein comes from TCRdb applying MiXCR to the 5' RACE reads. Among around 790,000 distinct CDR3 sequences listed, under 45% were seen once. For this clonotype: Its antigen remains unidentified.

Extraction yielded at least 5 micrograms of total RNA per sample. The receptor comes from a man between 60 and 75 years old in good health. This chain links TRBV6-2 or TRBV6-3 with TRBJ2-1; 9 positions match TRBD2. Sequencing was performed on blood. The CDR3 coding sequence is TGTGCCAGCAGCCTGAGCGGGGGGTGGGCCTACAATGAGCAGTTCTTC. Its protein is CASSLSGGWAYNEQFF.